The present TCR beta chain was sequenced within a study of T cells after somatic rescue of genetic block. TCRdb's copy holds only in-frame clones and misses some; the assay was immunoSEQ multiplex PCR. The sample includes fewer than 150,000 clones, about 89% of them seen just once. Between the trimmed V and J ends, which lost 0 bases and 4 bases, there was a span of 10 bases. Germline V gives CDR1 SGDLS, CDR2 YYNGEE. This CDR3 region has 14 residues. Sequencing was performed on peripheral blood mononuclear cells (PBMCs). This receptor was taken from a woman in her late teens or twenties. The chain joins TRBV9 to TRBJ1-2; no reliable D call. DNA of the CDR3: TGTGCCAGCAGCGTAGAATCAGAGGGCTATGGCTACACCTTC. This translates into CASSVESEGYGYTF. Supplemented by reference TRBV9 and TRBJ1-2, the full variable domain reads DSGVTQTPKHLITATGQRVTLRCSPRSGDLSVYWYQQSLDQGLQFLIQYYNGEERAKGNILERFSAQQFPDLHSELNLSSLELGDSALYFCASSVESEGYGYTFGSGTRLTVV.